This T cell receptor beta chain was found in a study of CD4 and CD8 cells across lung adenocarcinoma regions. Donors had localized lung adenocarcinoma, a non-small cell lung cancer. TCRdb reprocessed the PCR reads with MiXCR, giving one entry per CDR3 protein. The sample lists approximately 12,000 distinct CDR3 sequences, 47% seen once, with 20% to 30% in the top ten. Germline CDR1 SGHRS, CDR2 YFSETQ. Trimming cost V 3 bases and J 2 bases, with 9 bases left between them. This CDR3 contains 14 residues. The sequence derives from a female donor with lung adenocarcinoma. The CD4 and CD8 labels of this study may be unreliable. The source material was CD8+ T cells from the margin of a lung tumor. V usage is TRBV5-1 and J usage is TRBJ1-3; D might be TRBD1 (5 bases). As DNA, the CDR3 is TGCGCCAGCAGCTCAGGGTTTGCTGGAAACACCATATATTTT. Protein sequence: CASSSGFAGNTIYF.